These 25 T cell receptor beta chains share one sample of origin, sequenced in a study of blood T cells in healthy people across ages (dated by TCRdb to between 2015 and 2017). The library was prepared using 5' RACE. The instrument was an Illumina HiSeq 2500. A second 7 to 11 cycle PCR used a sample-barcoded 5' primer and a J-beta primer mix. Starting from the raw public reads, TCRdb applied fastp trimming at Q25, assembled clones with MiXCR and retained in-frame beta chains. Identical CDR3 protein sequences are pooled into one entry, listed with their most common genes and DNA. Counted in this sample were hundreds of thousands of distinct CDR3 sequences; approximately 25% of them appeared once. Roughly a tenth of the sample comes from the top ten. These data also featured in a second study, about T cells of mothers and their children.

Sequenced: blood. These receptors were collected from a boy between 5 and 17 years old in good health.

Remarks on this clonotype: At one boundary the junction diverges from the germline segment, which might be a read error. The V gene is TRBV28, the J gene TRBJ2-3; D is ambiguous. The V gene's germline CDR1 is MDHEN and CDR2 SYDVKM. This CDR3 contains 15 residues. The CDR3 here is CASSLRATGTDTQYF. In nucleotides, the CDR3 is TGTGCCAGCAGTTTAAGGGCGACCGGTACAGATACGCAGTATTTC.

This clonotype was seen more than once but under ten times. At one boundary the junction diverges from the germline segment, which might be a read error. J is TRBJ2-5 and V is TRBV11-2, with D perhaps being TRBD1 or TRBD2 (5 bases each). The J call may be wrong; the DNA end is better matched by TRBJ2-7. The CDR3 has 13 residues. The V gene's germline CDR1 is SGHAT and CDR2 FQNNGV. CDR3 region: CASSFEGSSEQYF. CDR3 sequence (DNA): TGTGCCAGCAGCTTCGAGGGGTCCTCCGAGCAGTACTTC.

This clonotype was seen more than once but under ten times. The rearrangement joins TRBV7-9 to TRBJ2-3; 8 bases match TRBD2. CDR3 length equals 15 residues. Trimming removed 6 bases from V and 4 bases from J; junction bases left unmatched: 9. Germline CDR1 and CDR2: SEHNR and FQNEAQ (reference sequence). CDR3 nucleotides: TGTGCCAGCAGGGAGAGCGGGGGCTGGCCAGATACGCAGTATTTT. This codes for CASRESGGWPDTQYF.

The CDR3 DNA reads TGTGCCAGCAGCCCCGAGCGGGGGGGCCGAGAGACCCAGTACTTC. Amino acid sequence: CASSPERGGRETQYF. The chain carries TRBV7-8 and TRBJ2-5, with 10 bases aligning to TRBD2. Germline CDR1 reads SGHVS; CDR2 reads FQNEAQ. Trimming took 5 bases from V and 4 from J; bases not matched to a gene: 7. The CDR3 covers 15 residues.

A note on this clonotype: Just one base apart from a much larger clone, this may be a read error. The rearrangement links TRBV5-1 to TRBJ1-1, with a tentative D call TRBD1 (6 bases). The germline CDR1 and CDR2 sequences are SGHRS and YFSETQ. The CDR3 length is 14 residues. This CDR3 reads CASSSTGMDTETFF. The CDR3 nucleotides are TGCGCCAGCAGCTCCACAGGGATGGACACTGAAACTTTCTTT.

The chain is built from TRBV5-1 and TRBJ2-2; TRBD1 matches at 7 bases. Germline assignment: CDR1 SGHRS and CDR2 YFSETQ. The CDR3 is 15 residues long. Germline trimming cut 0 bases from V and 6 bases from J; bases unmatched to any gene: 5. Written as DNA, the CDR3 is TGCGCCAGCAGCTTGGATCGTCAGGGGGCCGGGGAGCTGTTTTTT. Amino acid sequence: CASSLDRQGAGELFF.

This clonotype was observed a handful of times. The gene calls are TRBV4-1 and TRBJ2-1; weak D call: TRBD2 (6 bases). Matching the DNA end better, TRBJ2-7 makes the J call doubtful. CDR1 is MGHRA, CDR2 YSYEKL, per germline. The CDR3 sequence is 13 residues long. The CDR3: CASGDVGGYEQYF. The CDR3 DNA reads TGCGCCAGCGGGGATGTGGGAGGCTACGAGCAGTACTTC.

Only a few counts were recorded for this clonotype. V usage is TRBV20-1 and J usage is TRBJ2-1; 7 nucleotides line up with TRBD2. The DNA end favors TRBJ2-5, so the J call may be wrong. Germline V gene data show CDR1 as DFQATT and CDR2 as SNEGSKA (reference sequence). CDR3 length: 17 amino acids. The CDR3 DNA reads TGCAGTGCTAGAGATCTTGGGGGGAGCCTAGCGGTAGAGACCCAGTACTTC. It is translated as CSARDLGGSLAVETQYF.

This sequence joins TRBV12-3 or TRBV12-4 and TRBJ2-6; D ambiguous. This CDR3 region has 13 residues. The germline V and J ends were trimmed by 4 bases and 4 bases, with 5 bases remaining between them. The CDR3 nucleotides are TGTGCCAGCAGTTCGGTCGGGGCCAACGTCCTGACTTTC. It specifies CASSSVGANVLTF.

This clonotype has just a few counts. The CDR3 reads CASSFPASGELFF. The DNA for the CDR3 is TGTGCCAGCAGCTTCCCGGCGAGCGGGGAGCTGTTTTTT. V gene TRBV7-3 combines with J gene TRBJ2-2; D not resolved. The CDR3 covers 13 residues. Trimming cost V 3 bases and J 7 bases, with 9 bases left between them. Germline loops: CDR1 SGHTA, CDR2 FQGTGA. Full variable domain (missing parts from reference TRBV7-3 and TRBJ2-2): GAGVSQTPSNKVTEKGKYVELRCDPISGHTALYWYRQSLGQGPEFLIYFQGTGAADDSGLPNDRFFAVRPEGSVSTLKIQRTERGDSAVYLCASSFPASGELFFGEGSRLTVL.

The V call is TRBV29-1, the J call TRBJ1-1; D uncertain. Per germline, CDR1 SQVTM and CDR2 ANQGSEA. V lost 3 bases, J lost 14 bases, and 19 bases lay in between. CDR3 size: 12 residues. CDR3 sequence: CSVETGESVLFF. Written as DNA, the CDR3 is TGCAGCGTTGAGACCGGCGAATCGGTGTTATTCTTT.

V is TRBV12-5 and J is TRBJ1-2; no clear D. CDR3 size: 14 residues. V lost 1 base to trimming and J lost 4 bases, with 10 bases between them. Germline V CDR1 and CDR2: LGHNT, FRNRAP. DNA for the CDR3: TGTGCTAGTGGTTTGGAAGGCCCCTTCTATGGCTACACCTTC. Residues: CASGLEGPFYGYTF.

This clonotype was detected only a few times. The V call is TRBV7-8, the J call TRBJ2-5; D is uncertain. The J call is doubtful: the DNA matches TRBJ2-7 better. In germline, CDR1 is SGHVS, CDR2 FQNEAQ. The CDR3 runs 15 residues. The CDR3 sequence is CASSLSLGTHYEQYF. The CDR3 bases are TGTGCCAGCAGCTTATCTTTGGGAACCCACTACGAGCAGTACTTC.

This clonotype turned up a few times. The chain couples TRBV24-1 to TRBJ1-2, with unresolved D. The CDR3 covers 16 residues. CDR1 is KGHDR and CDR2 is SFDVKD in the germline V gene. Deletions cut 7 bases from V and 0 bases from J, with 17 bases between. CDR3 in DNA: TGTGCCACCAGATCCGGAGAGCACTCGGCTAACTATGGCTACACCTTC. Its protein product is CATRSGEHSANYGYTF.

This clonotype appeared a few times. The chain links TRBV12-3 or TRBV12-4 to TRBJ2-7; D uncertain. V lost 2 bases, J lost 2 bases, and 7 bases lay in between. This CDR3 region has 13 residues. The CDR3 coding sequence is TGTGCCAGCAGTTTAAACGGACCCTACGAGCAGTACTTC. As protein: CASSLNGPYEQYF.

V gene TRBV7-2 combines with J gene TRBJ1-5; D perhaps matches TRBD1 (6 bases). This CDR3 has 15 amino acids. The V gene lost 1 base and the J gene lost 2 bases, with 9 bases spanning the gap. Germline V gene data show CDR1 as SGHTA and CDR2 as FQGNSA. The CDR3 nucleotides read TGTGCCAGCAGCTTAGACAGGGTAGGCAATCAGCCCCAGCATTTT. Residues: CASSLDRVGNQPQHF. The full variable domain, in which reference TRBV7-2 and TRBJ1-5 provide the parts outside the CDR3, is GAGVSQSPSNKVTEKGKDVELRCDPISGHTALYWYRQSLGQGLEFLIYFQGNSAPDKSGLPSDRFSAERTGGSVSTLTIQRTQQEDSAVYLCASSLDRVGNQPQHFGDGTRLSIL.

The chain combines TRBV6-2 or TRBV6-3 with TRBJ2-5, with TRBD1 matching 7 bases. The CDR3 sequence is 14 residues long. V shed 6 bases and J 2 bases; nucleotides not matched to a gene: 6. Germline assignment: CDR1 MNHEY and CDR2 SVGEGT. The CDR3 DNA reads TGTGCCAGCAGAAAGACAGGGTGGCAAGAGACCCAGTACTTC. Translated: CASRKTGWQETQYF.

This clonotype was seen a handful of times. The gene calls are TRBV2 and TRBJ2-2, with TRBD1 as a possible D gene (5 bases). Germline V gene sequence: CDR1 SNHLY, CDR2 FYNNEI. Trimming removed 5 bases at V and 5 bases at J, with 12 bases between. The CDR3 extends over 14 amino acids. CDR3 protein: CASSIDRTTGELFF. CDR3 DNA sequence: TGTGCCAGCAGTATAGACAGAACGACCGGGGAGCTGTTTTTT. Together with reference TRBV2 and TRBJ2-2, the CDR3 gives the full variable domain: EPEVTQTPSHQVTQMGQEVILRCVPISNHLYFYWYRQILGQKVEFLVSFYNNEISEKSEIFDDQFSVERPDGSNFTLKIRSTKLEDSAMYFCASSIDRTTGELFFGEGSRLTVL.

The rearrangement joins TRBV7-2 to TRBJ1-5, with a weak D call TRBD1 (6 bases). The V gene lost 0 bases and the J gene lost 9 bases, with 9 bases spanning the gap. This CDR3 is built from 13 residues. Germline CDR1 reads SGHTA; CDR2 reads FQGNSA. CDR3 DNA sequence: TGTGCCAGCAGCTTAGCAGGGGGAGGGCCCCAGCATTTT. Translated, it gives CASSLAGGGPQHF.

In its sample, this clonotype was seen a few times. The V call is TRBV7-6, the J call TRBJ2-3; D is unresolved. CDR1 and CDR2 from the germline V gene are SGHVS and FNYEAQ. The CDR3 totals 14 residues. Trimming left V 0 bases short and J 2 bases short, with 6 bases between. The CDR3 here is CASSLAATTDTQYF. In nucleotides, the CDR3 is TGTGCCAGCAGCTTAGCGGCAACCACAGATACGCAGTATTTT.

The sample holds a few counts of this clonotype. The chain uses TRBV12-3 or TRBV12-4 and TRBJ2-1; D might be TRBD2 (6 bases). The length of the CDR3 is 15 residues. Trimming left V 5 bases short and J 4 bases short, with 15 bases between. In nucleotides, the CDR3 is TGTGCCAGCAGTCCCGGGACTCAGGAGTACAATGAGCAGTTCTTC. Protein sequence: CASSPGTQEYNEQFF.

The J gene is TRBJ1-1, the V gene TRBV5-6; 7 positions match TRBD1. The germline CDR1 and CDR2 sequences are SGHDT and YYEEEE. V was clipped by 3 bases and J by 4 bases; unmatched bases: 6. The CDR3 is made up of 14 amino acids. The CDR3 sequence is CASSSTGASTEAFF. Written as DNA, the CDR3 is TGTGCCAGCAGCTCCACAGGGGCGTCCACTGAAGCTTTCTTT.

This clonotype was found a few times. Here the CDR3 reads CASSADGETQYF. DNA of the CDR3: TGTGCCAGCAGCGCGGATGGGGAGACCCAGTACTTC. The genes are TRBV9 and TRBJ2-5; the D is unclear. Germline V gives CDR1 SGDLS, CDR2 YYNGEE. V was cut by 3 bases and J by 5 bases, with 8 bases left in between. CDR3 length: 12 residues.

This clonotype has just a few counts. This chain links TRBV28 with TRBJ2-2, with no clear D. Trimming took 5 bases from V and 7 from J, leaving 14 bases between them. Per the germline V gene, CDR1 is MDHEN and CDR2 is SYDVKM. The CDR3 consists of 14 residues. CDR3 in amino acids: CASSDRVVNGELFF. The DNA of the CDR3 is TGTGCCAGCAGTGATAGGGTAGTCAACGGGGAGCTGTTTTTT.

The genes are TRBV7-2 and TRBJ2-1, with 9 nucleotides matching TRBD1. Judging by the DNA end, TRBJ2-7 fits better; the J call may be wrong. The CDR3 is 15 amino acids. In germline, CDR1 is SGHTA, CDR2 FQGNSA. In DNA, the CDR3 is TGTGCCAGCAGCCCCTCCCCGACAGGGGGTAACGAGCAGTACTTC. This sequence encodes CASSPSPTGGNEQYF.